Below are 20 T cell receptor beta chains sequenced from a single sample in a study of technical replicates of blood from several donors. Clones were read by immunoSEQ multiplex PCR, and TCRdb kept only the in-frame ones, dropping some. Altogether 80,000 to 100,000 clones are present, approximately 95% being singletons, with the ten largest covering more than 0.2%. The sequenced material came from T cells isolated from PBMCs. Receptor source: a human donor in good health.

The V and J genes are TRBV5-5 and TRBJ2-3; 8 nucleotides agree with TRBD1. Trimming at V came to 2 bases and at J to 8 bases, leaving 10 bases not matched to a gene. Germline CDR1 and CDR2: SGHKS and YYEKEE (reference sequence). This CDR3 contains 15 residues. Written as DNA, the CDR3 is TGTGCCAGCAGCTTAGTCGGACAGGGTTTTGTTACGCAGTATTTT. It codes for CASSLVGQGFVTQYF.

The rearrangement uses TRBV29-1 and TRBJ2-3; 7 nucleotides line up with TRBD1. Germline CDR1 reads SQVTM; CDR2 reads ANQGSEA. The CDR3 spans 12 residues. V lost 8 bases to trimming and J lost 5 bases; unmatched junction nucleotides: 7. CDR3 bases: TGCAGCCATAGACAGGGACAAGATACGCAGTATTTT. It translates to CSHRQGQDTQYF.

CDR3 sequence (DNA): TGTGCCAGCAGCCCCTACAGGGGGTTTAACTATGGCTACACCTTC. Encoded protein: CASSPYRGFNYGYTF. This rearrangement joins TRBV9 to TRBJ1-2; 8 bases match TRBD1. The CDR3 loop spans 15 amino acids. V lost 4 bases to trimming and J lost 1 base; unmatched junction nucleotides: 6. The germline gives CDR1 SGDLS, CDR2 YYNGEE.

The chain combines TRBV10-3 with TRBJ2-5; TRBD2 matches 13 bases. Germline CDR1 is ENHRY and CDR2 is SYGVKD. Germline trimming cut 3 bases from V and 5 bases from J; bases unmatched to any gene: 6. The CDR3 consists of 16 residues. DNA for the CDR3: TGTGCCATCAGTGAAAGACTAGCGGGGGGTGTGGAGACCCAGTACTTC. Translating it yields CAISERLAGGVETQYF.

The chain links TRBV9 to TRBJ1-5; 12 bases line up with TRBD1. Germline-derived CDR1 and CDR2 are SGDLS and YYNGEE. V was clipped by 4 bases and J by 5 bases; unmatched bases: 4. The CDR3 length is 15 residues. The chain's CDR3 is CASSSGDRGHQPQHF. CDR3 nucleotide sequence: TGTGCCAGCAGCTCAGGGGACAGGGGGCATCAGCCCCAGCATTTT.

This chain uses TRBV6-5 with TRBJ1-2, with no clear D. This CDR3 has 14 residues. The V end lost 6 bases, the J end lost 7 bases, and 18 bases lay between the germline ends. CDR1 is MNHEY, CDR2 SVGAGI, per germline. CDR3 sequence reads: CASSGGMGGRGYTF. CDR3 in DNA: TGTGCCAGCAGCGGAGGGATGGGCGGACGTGGCTACACCTTC.

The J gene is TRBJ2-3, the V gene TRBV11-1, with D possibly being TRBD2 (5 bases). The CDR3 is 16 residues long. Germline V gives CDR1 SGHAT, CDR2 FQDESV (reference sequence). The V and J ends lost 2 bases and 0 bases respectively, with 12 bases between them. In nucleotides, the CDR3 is TGTGCCAGCAGCTTAATGGGCGGGTCTAGCACAGATACGCAGTATTTT. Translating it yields CASSLMGGSSTDTQYF.

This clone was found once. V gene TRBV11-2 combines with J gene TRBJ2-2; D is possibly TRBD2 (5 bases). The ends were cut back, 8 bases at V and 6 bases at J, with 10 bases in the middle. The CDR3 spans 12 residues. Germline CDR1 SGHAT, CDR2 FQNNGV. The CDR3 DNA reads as TGTGCCAGCCGGGGAGTGGCCGGGGAGCTGTTTTTT. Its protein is CASRGVAGELFF.

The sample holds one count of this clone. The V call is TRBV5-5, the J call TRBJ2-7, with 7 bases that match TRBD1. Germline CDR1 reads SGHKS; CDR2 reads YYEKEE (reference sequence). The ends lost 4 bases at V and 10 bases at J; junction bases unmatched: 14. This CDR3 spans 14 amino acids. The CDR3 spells CASSQGDHLAEQYF. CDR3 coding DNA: TGTGCCAGCAGCCAGGGGGACCACCTCGCGGAACAGTACTTC.

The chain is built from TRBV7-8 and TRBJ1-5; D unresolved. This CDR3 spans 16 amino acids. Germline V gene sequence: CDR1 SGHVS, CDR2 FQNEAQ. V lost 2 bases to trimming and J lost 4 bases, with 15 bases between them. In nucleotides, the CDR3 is TGTGCCAGCAGCTTAAAGGTGGCGACTAAAAATCAGCCCCAGCATTTT. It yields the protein CASSLKVATKNQPQHF.

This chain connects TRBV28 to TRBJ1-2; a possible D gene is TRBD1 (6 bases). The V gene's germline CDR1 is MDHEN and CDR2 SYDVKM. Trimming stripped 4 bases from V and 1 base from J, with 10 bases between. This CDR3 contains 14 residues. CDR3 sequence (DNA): TGTGCCAGCAGTTGGACAGTGATTAACTATGGCTACACCTTC. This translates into CASSWTVINYGYTF.

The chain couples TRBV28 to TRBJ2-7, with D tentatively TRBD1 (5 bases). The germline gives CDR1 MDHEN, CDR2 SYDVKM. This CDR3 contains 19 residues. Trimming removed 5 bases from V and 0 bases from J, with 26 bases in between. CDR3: CASSLLYEKTESSSYEQYF. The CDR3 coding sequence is TGTGCCAGCAGTCTACTTTACGAGAAGACAGAATCAAGCTCCTACGAGCAGTACTTC.

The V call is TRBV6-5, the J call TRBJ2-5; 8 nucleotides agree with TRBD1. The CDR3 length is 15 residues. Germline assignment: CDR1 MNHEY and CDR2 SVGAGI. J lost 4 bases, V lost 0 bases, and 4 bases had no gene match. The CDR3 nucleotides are TGTGCCAGCAGTTACTCGCAGGGGGCCTTAGAGACCCAGTACTTC. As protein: CASSYSQGALETQYF.

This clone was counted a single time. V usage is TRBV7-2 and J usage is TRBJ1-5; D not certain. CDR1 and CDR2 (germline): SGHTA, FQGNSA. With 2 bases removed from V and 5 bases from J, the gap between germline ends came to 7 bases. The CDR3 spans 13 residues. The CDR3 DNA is TGTGCCAGCAGCTTAAACAGCTATCAGCCCCAGCATTTT. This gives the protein CASSLNSYQPQHF.

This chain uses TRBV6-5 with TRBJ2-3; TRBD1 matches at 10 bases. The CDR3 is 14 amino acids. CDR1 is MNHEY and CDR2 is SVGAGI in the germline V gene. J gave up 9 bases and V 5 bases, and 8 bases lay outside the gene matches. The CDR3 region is CASSTRQGALTQYF. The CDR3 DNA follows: TGTGCCAGCAGTACTCGACAGGGGGCCCTAACGCAGTATTTT.

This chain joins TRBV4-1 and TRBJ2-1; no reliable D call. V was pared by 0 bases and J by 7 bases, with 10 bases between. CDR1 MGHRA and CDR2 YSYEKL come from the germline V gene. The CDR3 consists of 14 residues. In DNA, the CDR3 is TGCGCCAGCAGCCAAGAGAATCTCCGGAATGAGCAGTTCTTC. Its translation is CASSQENLRNEQFF.

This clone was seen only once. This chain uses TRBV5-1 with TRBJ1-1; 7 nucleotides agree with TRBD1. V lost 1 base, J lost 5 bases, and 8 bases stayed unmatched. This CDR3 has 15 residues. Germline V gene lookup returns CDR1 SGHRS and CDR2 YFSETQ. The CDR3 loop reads CASSLRTGGGTEAFF. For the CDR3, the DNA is TGCGCCAGCAGCTTGAGGACAGGCGGGGGGACTGAAGCTTTCTTT.

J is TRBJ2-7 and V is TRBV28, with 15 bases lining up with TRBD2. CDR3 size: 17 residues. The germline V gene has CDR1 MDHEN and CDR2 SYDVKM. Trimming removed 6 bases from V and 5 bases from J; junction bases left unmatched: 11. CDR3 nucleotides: TGTGCCAGCAGCGGACTAGCGGGAGGGCGTTCGTGGGACGAGCAGTACTTC. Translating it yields CASSGLAGGRSWDEQYF. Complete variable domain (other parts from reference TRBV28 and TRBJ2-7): DVKVTQSSRYLVKRTGEKVFLECVQDMDHENMFWYRQDPGLGLRLIYFSYDVKMKEKGDIPEGYSVSREKKERFSLILESASTNQTSMYLCASSGLAGGRSWDEQYFGPGTRLTVT.

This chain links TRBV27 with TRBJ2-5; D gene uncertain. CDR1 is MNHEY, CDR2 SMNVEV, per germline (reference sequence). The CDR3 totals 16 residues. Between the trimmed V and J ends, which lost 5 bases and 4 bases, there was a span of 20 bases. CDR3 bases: TGTGCCAGCAGTCCTACCGCCCCCCAACGAGGAGAGACCCAGTACTTC. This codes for CASSPTAPQRGETQYF.

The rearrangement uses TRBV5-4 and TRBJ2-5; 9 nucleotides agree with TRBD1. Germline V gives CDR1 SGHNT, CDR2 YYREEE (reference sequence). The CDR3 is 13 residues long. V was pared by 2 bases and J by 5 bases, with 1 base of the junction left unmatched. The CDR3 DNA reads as TGTGCCAGCAGCTTCGACAGGGGGGAGACCCAGTACTTC. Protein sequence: CASSFDRGETQYF.